This T cell receptor beta chain stems from a study of molecular identifiers for immune sequencing clone quantification. One entry per CDR3 protein results from TCRdb running MiXCR on the PCR reads. In the table there are about 510,000 distinct CDR3 sequences, about a quarter of which are singletons. Germline V lookup: CDR1 DFQATT, CDR2 SNEGSKA (reference sequence). V was pared by 2 bases and J by 5 bases, with 2 bases of the junction left unmatched. This CDR3 comprises 12 residues. The source material was naive CD8+ T cells from blood, with Jurkat cell RNA spiked in. Described subset: FACS-sorted CD8+CD4-CCR7+CD45RA+ naive T cells. The sequence was collected from a human donor in good health. Some libraries in this study had Jurkat cell RNA spiked in. This chain joins TRBV20-1 and TRBJ2-5, with 7 bases fitting TRBD2. CDR3 in DNA: TGCAGTGCTAGAACTAGCGAGGAGACCCAGTACTTC. Protein sequence: CSARTSEETQYF.